One and the same sample provided the 25 T cell receptor beta chains below, sequenced in a study of shared clonotypes between healthy human individuals. The table came from immunoSEQ multiplex PCR; TCRdb's copy has only in-frame clones and leaves some out. The sample holds about 710,000 clones, approximately 72% seen once. Sequenced material: memory CD4+ T cells sorted from blood. The subset was: CD45RA-negative fraction. These receptor sequences come from a woman aged 25-40 years in good health.

The chain carries TRBV28 and TRBJ2-3; the D is unclear. There are 12 residues in the CDR3. Germline assignment: CDR1 MDHEN and CDR2 SYDVKM. V was cut by 7 bases and J by 4 bases, with 9 bases left in between. CDR3 DNA sequence: TGTGCCAGCACCCCGGGTCCAGATACGCAGTATTTT. Translation gives CASTPGPDTQYF.

This clone was counted a single time. The chain couples TRBV25-1 to TRBJ2-1; 11 bases align to TRBD2. V lost 2 bases, J lost 2 bases, and 2 bases stayed unmatched. CDR3 length: 16 amino acids. CDR1 is MGHDK and CDR2 is SYGVNS in the germline V gene. The CDR3 protein is CASSELAGGTYNEQFF. CDR3 DNA: TGTGCCAGCAGTGAACTAGCGGGAGGAACCTACAATGAGCAGTTCTTC.

The V gene is TRBV9, the J gene TRBJ1-1; no reliable D call. From germline, CDR1 is SGDLS and CDR2 YYNGEE. This CDR3 is built from 13 residues. Trimming left V 0 bases short and J 7 bases short, with 10 bases between. CDR3 coding DNA: TGTGCCAGCAGCGTAGACAGTCACCTTGAAGCTTTCTTT. It encodes CASSVDSHLEAFF. The whole variable domain, filled in from reference TRBV9 and TRBJ1-1, reads DSGVTQTPKHLITATGQRVTLRCSPRSGDLSVYWYQQSLDQGLQFLIQYYNGEERAKGNILERFSAQQFPDLHSELNLSSLELGDSALYFCASSVDSHLEAFFGQGTRLTVV.

This clone was found a few times. This sample also contains other DNA sequences that code for the same CDR3. This chain uses TRBV7-2 with TRBJ2-7; 9 bases are shared with TRBD1. J gave up 3 bases and V 5 bases, and 8 bases lay outside the gene matches. CDR3 size: 15 residues. Germline V gene data show CDR1 as SGHTA and CDR2 as FQGNSA. The CDR3 here is CASSPTAGQGYEQYF. CDR3 sequence (DNA): TGTGCCAGCAGCCCAACAGCGGGACAGGGCTACGAGCAGTACTTC. Full variable domain (outside the CDR3, taken from reference TRBV7-2 and TRBJ2-7): GAGVSQSPSNKVTEKGKDVELRCDPISGHTALYWYRQSLGQGLEFLIYFQGNSAPDKSGLPSDRFSAERTGGSVSTLTIQRTQQEDSAVYLCASSPTAGQGYEQYFGPGTRLTVT.

In this sample, this clone turned up a few times. The J gene is TRBJ2-7, the V gene TRBV6-1, with 8 bases matching TRBD2. The CDR3 covers 13 residues. CDR1 and CDR2 (germline): MNHNS, SASEGT. Trimming removed 3 bases from V and 4 bases from J; junction bases left unmatched: 2. CDR3 protein: CASSEGLVYEQYF. CDR3 sequence (DNA): TGTGCCAGCAGTGAGGGACTAGTTTACGAGCAGTACTTC.

This clone was picked up one time. The chain employs TRBV4-1 and TRBJ2-5; 9 positions match TRBD2. The CDR3 is 18 residues long. In germline, CDR1 is MGHRA, CDR2 YSYEKL. Trimming removed 0 bases from V and 6 bases from J; junction bases left unmatched: 14. CDR3 nucleotide sequence: TGCGCCAGCAGCCAAGATCTCCGGGCGGGAGGGCCGGGACAGACCCAGTACTTC. This encodes CASSQDLRAGGPGQTQYF.

V gene TRBV19 combines with J gene TRBJ1-2; 8 bases line up with TRBD1. The CDR3 contains 16 residues. The trim removed 4 bases at V and 5 bases at J, leaving 12 bases unmatched. The germline V gene encodes CDR1 LNHDA and CDR2 SQIVND (reference sequence). In nucleotides, the CDR3 is TGTGCCAGTAGTACCAGGGGGCAGGATCCTCTTTATGGCTACACCTTC. Translated: CASSTRGQDPLYGYTF.

The chain recombines TRBV18 with TRBJ1-5; no firm D call. V was pared by 3 bases and J by 3 bases, with 9 bases between. The CDR3 contains 14 residues. Germline CDR1 reads KGHSH; CDR2 reads LQKENI. This CDR3 is CASSPFRTNQPQHF. The CDR3 region has the DNA TGTGCCAGCTCACCTTTCCGTACCAATCAGCCCCAGCATTTT.

This clone was seen only once. The chain employs TRBV10-3 and TRBJ2-5; 7 bases align to TRBD1. The V segment lost 2 bases and the J segment 5 bases; nucleotides outside the gene matches: 11. In germline, CDR1 is ENHRY, CDR2 SYGVKD. This CDR3 is 16 amino acids long. CDR3 in amino acids: CAISENTGAFGETQYF. The CDR3 nucleotides are TGTGCCATCAGTGAGAATACAGGGGCCTTCGGGGAGACCCAGTACTTC.

The sample holds a few counts of this clone. This chain connects TRBV7-8 to TRBJ2-7; 7 positions agree with TRBD2. Germline CDR1 reads SGHVS; CDR2 reads FQNEAQ. The CDR3 totals 15 residues. The V gene end was trimmed by 5 bases and the J gene end by 1 base; junction bases not matched to a gene: 8. This CDR3 is CASSRGDYGSYEQYF. The DNA for the CDR3 is TGTGCCAGCAGCCGGGGGGACTACGGGTCCTACGAGCAGTACTTC.

Many counts were recorded for this clone. The chain uses TRBV9 and TRBJ2-4; no definite D call. CDR3 length: 16 residues. V was shortened by 0 bases and J by 0 bases, with 10 bases between the two germline ends. Per germline, CDR1 SGDLS and CDR2 YYNGEE. The CDR3 coding sequence is TGTGCCAGCAGCGTAGATCAGCGCGGAGCCAAAAACATTCAGTACTTC. Its translation: CASSVDQRGAKNIQYF.

This clone has more than one count but fewer than ten. The rearrangement joins TRBV27 to TRBJ2-1; TRBD2 matches 10 bases. The V gene end was trimmed by 2 bases and the J gene end by 8 bases; junction bases not matched to a gene: 6. The CDR3 extends over 15 amino acids. Germline loops: CDR1 MNHEY, CDR2 SMNVEV (reference sequence). This chain's CDR3 is CASSLRASGRYEQFF. CDR3 bases: TGTGCCAGCAGTTTAAGGGCTAGCGGGAGATATGAGCAGTTCTTC.

This clone was seen a handful of times. The V and J genes are TRBV5-1 and TRBJ2-1; D unresolved. CDR1 and CDR2 from the germline V gene are SGHRS and YFSETQ. The V gene lost 4 bases and the J gene lost 0 bases, with 11 bases spanning the gap. The length of the CDR3 is 15 residues. The CDR3 loop reads CASSVGSGSYNEQFF. The CDR3 nucleotides read TGCGCCAGCAGCGTTGGCAGTGGCTCCTACAATGAGCAGTTCTTC.

J is TRBJ2-2 and V is TRBV19; the D gene is possibly TRBD2 (5 bases). V lost 3 bases and J lost 4, with 12 bases in between. The CDR3 is 15 residues long. Germline CDR1 LNHDA, CDR2 SQIVND (reference sequence). The CDR3 nucleotides read TGTGCCAGTAGTATTTCGCGGGTTGGCACCGGGGAGCTGTTTTTT. Encoded protein: CASSISRVGTGELFF.

This clone was observed a handful of times. Within the sample, other DNA sequences also encode this same CDR3. This sequence joins TRBV7-2 and TRBJ2-2; D is undetermined. This CDR3 contains 14 residues. Looked up from germline, CDR1 is SGHTA and CDR2 is FQGNSA. V was shortened by 0 bases and J by 1 base, with 3 bases between the two germline ends. The CDR3 DNA sequence: TGTGCCAGCAGCTTAGCAAGGAACACCGGGGAGCTGTTTTTT. Protein: CASSLARNTGELFF.

The CDR3 loop is CAWRGGTGYQGYTF. The CDR3 nucleotides are TGTGCCTGGAGGGGCGGGACAGGGTACCAGGGCTACACCTTC. The rearrangement links TRBV30 to TRBJ1-2; 9 bases align to TRBD1. J gave up 8 bases and V 3 bases, and 10 bases lay outside the gene matches. There are 14 residues in the CDR3. CDR1 is GTSNPN and CDR2 is SVGIG in the germline V gene (reference sequence).

V gene TRBV30 combines with J gene TRBJ2-1, with no clear D. CDR1 GTSNPN and CDR2 SVGIG come from the germline V gene (reference sequence). V was clipped by 2 bases and J by 4 bases, with 9 bases between them. This CDR3 contains 13 residues. CDR3 residues: CAWSPPPYNEQFF. DNA for the CDR3: TGTGCCTGGAGTCCTCCCCCGTACAATGAGCAGTTCTTC.

The V call is TRBV18, the J call TRBJ2-5; D may match TRBD1 or TRBD2 (5 bases each). The CDR3 has 15 residues. Germline assignment: CDR1 KGHSH and CDR2 LQKENI. The V end lost 6 bases, the J end lost 7 bases, and 21 bases lay between the germline ends. The CDR3 loop is CASSLRGEASGTQYF. The CDR3 coding sequence is TGTGCCAGCTCCCTTCGGGGCGAGGCGTCGGGGACCCAGTACTTC.

Only a few counts were recorded for this clone. This may be a read error, as it is one base from a much larger clone. This sample also contains other DNA sequences that code for the same CDR3. The V and J genes are TRBV5-1 and TRBJ2-1; TRBD2 matches at 10 bases. This CDR3 is built from 15 residues. CDR1 SGHRS and CDR2 YFSETQ come from the germline V gene. J was trimmed by 3 bases and V by 2 bases; bases with no gene match: 2. This chain's CDR3 is CASSFSSGGYNEQFF. The CDR3 nucleotides read TGCGCCAGCAGCTTTTCTAGCGGGGGCTACAATGAGCAGTTCTTC.

The V gene is TRBV5-1, the J gene TRBJ1-1; TRBD1 might be the D (6 bases). The V and J ends lost 4 bases and 3 bases respectively, with 16 bases between them. The CDR3 totals 15 residues. The V gene's germline CDR1 is SGHRS and CDR2 YFSETQ. CDR3 protein: CASSQLVQGHTEAFF. CDR3 coding DNA: TGCGCCAGCAGCCAGCTTGTCCAGGGGCACACTGAAGCTTTCTTT.

The chain uses TRBV6-1 and TRBJ1-2, with 9 bases identical to TRBD1. The CDR3 is made up of 14 amino acids. Losses at the gene ends were 5 bases for V and 5 bases for J; bases not matched to a gene: 6. CDR1 is MNHNS, CDR2 SASEGT, per germline. CDR3 sequence (DNA): TGTGCCAGCAGTACCCTTGGACAGGGGTATGGCTACACCTTC. It codes for CASSTLGQGYGYTF.

This sequence joins TRBV18 and TRBJ2-7; D ambiguous. Trimming removed 3 bases at V and 2 bases at J, with 8 bases between. Germline V gene lookup returns CDR1 KGHSH and CDR2 LQKENI. This CDR3 spans 13 amino acids. The CDR3 DNA reads as TGTGCCAGCTCACCTGTGAATCCCTACGAGCAGTACTTC. Translating gives CASSPVNPYEQYF.

A single count supports this clone. V is TRBV5-1 and J is TRBJ2-1; possible D gene TRBD2, 5 bases. This CDR3 has 13 residues. The V gene's germline CDR1 is SGHRS and CDR2 YFSETQ. Trimming cost V 4 bases and J 7 bases, with 12 bases left between them. CDR3 region: CASSRSAGNEQFF. The CDR3 DNA reads TGCGCCAGCAGCCGGTCCGCGGGTAATGAGCAGTTCTTC.

This chain uses TRBV5-8 with TRBJ1-4; 8 positions match TRBD1. CDR3 length equals 15 residues. Germline CDR1 and CDR2: SGHTS and YDEGEE. V shed 5 bases and J 3 bases; nucleotides not matched to a gene: 6. CDR3 coding DNA: TGTGCCAGCAGAATTCAGGGGGCGCCTAATGAAAAACTGTTTTTT. Its translation is CASRIQGAPNEKLFF.

This clone was counted once. V gene TRBV28 combines with J gene TRBJ1-3; perhaps TRBD1 as D (5 bases). With 7 bases removed from V and 4 bases from J, the gap between germline ends came to 14 bases. This CDR3 region has 14 residues. Germline lookup yields CDR1 MDHEN and CDR2 SYDVKM. Here the CDR3 DNA reads TGTGCCAGCACCATGGGGGGTGTGGGAAACACCATATATTTT. As protein: CASTMGGVGNTIYF.